This T cell receptor (beta chain) was identified during a study of a mutant IDH1 vaccine in newly diagnosed glioma. Study as a whole: V12 occurred at week 35 and V13 at week 47.

Clones were sequenced by immunoSEQ multiplex PCR, and TCRdb holds only the in-frame ones, with some missing. The sample contains tens of thousands of clones, approximately 80% of which appear only once. General study points: The study observed vaccine-induced immune responses in roughly 95% of patients. Pseudoprogression apparently lacked any relation to changes in top peripheral T cell clonotypes.

The time point here: week 35, safety follow-up. A single vaccine dose contained 300 ug of mutant IDH1 20-mer peptide, and topical imiquimod was used with it. This clone has only one observation. The antigen remains undetermined. The sequence was collected from a man under 40 with glioma. The sequencing used PBMCs, collected from a glioma patient whose treatment included an IDH1 peptide vaccine.

The CDR3 DNA reads TGTGCCAGCAGCTTGAGCGGGGGGGTACGGGAGACCCAGTACTTC. Its protein product is CASSLSGGVRETQYF. The chain couples TRBV5-4 to TRBJ2-5; 10 bases align to TRBD2. The CDR3 has 15 residues. V was pared by 1 base and J by 5 bases, with 5 bases of the junction left unmatched. CDR1 is SGHNT and CDR2 is YYREEE in the germline V gene (reference sequence).